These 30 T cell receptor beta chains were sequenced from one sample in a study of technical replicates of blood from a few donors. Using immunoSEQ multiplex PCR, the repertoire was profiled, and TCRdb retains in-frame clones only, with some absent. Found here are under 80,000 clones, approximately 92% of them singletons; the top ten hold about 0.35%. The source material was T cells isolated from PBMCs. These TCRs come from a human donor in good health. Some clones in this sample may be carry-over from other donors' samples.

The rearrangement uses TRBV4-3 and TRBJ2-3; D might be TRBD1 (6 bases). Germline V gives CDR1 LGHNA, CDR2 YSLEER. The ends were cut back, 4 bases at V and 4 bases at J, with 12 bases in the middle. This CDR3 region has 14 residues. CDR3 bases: TGCGCCAGCAGCCGGTCAACAGGGTCAGATACGCAGTATTTT. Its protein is CASSRSTGSDTQYF.

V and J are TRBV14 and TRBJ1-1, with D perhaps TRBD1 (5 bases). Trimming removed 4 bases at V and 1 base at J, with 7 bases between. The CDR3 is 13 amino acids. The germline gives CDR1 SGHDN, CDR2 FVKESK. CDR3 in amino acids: CASSPRGNTEAFF. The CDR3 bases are TGTGCCAGCAGCCCTAGGGGGAACACTGAAGCTTTCTTT.

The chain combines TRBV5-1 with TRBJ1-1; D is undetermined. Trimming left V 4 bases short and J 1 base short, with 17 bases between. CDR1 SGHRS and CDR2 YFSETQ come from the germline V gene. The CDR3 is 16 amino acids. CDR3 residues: CASSTSVTEKNTEAFF. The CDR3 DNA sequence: TGCGCCAGCAGCACTTCCGTGACGGAGAAGAACACTGAAGCTTTCTTT.

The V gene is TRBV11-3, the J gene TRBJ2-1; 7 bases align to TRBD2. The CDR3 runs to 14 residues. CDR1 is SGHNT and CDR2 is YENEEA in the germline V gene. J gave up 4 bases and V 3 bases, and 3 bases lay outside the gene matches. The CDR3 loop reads CASSFRSGYNEQFF. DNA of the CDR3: TGTGCCAGCAGCTTCCGTAGCGGGTACAATGAGCAGTTCTTC. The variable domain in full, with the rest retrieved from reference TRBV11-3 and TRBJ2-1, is EAGVVQSPRYKIIEKKQPVAFWCNPISGHNTLYWYLQNLGQGPELLIRYENEEAVDDSQLPKDRFSAERLKGVDSTLKIQPAELGDSAVYLCASSFRSGYNEQFFGPGTRLTVL.

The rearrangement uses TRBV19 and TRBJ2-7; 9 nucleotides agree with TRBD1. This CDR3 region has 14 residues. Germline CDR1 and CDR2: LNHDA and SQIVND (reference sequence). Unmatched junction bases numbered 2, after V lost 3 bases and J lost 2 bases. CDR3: CASSMGTGTYEQYF. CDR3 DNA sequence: TGTGCCAGTAGTATGGGGACAGGGACCTACGAGCAGTACTTC.

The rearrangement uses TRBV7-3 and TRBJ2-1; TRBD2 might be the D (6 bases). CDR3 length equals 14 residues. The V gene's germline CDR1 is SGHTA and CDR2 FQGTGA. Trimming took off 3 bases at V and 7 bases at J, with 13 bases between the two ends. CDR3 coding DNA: TGTGCCAGCAGCTTGCAGCGGGCGCAGAATGAGCAGTTCTTC. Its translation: CASSLQRAQNEQFF.

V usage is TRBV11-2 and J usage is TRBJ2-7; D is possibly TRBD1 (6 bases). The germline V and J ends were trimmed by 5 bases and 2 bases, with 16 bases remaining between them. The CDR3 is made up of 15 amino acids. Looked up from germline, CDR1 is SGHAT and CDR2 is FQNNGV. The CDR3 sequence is CASSPWTAAPYEQYF. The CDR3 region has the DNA TGTGCCAGCAGCCCTTGGACAGCGGCCCCCTACGAGCAGTACTTC. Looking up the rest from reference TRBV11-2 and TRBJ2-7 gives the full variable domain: EAGVAQSPRYKIIEKRQSVAFWCNPISGHATLYWYQQILGQGPKLLIQFQNNGVVDDSQLPKDRFSAERLKGVDSTLKIQPAKLEDSAVYLCASSPWTAAPYEQYFGPGTRLTVT.

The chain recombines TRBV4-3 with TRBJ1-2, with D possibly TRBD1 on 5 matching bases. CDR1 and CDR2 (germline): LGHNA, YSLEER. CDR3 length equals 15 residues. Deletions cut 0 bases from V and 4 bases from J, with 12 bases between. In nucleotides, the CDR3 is TGCGCCAGCAGCCAAGAAAGGGGCAATCCCTATGGCTACACCTTC. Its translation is CASSQERGNPYGYTF.

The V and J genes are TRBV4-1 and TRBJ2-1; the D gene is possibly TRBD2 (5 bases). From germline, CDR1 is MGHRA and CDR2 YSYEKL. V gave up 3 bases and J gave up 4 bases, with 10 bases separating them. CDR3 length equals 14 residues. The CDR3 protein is CASSQVGLYNEQFF. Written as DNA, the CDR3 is TGCGCCAGCAGCCAGGTCGGACTGTACAATGAGCAGTTCTTC.

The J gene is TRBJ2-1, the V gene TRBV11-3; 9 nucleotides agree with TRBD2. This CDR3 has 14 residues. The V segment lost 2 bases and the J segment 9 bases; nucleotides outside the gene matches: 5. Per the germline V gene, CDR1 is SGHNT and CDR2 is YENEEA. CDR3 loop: CASSLSWTSAEQFF. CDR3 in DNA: TGTGCCAGCAGCTTATCTTGGACTAGCGCTGAGCAGTTCTTC. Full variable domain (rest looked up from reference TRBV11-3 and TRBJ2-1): EAGVVQSPRYKIIEKKQPVAFWCNPISGHNTLYWYLQNLGQGPELLIRYENEEAVDDSQLPKDRFSAERLKGVDSTLKIQPAELGDSAVYLCASSLSWTSAEQFFGPGTRLTVL.

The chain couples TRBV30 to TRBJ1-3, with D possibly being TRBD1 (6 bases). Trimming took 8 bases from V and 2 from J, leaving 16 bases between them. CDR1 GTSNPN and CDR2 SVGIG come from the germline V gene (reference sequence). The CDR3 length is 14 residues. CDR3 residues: CARAGGRAGNTIYF. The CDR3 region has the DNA TGTGCCCGCGCTGGGGGCCGGGCTGGAAACACCATATATTTT.

The CDR3 is CASSLSSTDTQYF. In nucleotides, the CDR3 is TGTGCCAGCAGCCTTAGTAGCACAGATACGCAGTATTTT. The chain joins TRBV14 to TRBJ2-3; no reliable D call. The germline CDR1 and CDR2 sequences are SGHDN and FVKESK. The CDR3 runs to 13 residues. Trimming removed 4 bases at V and 0 bases at J, with 5 bases between. The entire variable domain, with the rest obtained from reference TRBV14 and TRBJ2-3, is as follows: EAGVTQFPSHSVIEKGQTVTLRCDPISGHDNLYWYRRVMGKEIKFLLHFVKESKQDESGMPNNRFLAERTGGTYSTLKVQPAELEDSGVYFCASSLSSTDTQYFGPGTRLTVL.

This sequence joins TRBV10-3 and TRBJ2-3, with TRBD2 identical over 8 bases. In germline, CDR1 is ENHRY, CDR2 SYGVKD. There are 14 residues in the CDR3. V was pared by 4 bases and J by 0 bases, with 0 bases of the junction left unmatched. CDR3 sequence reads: CAISVAGSTDTQYF. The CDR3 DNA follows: TGTGCCATCAGTGTAGCGGGGAGCACAGATACGCAGTATTTT.

CDR3 loop: CASSSYAGASYNEQFF. CDR3 nucleotide sequence: TGTGCCAGCAGCTCCTACGCGGGGGCCTCCTACAATGAGCAGTTCTTC. The chain couples TRBV9 to TRBJ2-1, with a weak D call TRBD2 (7 bases). The CDR3 spans 16 residues. V gave up 4 bases and J gave up 0 bases, with 14 bases separating them. Germline CDR1 is SGDLS and CDR2 is YYNGEE.

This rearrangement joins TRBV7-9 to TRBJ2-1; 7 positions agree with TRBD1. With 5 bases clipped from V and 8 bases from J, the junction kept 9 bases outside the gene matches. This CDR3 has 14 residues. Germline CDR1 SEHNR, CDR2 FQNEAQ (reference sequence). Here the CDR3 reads CASSRTGRWDEQFF. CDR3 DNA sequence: TGTGCCAGCAGCCGGACAGGACGTTGGGATGAGCAGTTCTTC.

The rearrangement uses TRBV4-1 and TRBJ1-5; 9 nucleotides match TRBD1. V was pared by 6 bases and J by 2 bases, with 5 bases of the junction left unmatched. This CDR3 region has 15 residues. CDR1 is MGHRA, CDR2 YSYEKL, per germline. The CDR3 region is CASRFRTGGNQPQHF. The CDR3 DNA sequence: TGCGCCAGCAGGTTCCGGACAGGGGGCAATCAGCCCCAGCATTTT.

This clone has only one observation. The CDR3 nucleotides read TGTGCCAGCAGTCCCAGCGGGTCTGGCTACGAGCAGTACTTC. Its translation is CASSPSGSGYEQYF. V is TRBV6-6 and J is TRBJ2-7, with D maybe TRBD2 (6 bases). The CDR3 runs to 14 residues. V lost 5 bases and J 3 bases, leaving 14 bases between the germline ends. Germline-derived CDR1 and CDR2 are MNHNY and SVGAGI (reference sequence).

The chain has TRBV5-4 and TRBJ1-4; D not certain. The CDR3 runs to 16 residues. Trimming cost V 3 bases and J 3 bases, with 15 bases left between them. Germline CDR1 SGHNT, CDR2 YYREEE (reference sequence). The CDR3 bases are TGTGCCAGCAGCTACCGGACTGGAGCGGCTAATGAAAAACTGTTTTTT. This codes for CASSYRTGAANEKLFF.

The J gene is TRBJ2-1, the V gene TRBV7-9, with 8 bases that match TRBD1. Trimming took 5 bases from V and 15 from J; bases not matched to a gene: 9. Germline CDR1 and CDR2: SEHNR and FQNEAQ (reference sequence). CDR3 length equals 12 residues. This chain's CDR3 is CASSGDRGEGFF. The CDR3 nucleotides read TGTGCCAGCAGCGGTGACAGGGGAGAGGGGTTCTTC.

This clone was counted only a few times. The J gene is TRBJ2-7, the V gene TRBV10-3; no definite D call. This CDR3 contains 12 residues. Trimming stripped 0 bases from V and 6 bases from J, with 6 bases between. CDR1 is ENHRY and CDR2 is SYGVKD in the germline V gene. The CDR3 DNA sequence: TGTGCCATCAGTGAGTCTCGCGGCGAGCAGTACTTC. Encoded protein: CAISESRGEQYF.

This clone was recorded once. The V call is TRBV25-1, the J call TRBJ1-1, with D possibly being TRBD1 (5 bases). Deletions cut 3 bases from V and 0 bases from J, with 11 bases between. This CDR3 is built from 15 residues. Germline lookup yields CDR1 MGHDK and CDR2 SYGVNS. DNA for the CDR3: TGTGCCAGCAGTGAGTTTCGGGGGGTGAACACTGAAGCTTTCTTT. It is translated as CASSEFRGVNTEAFF.

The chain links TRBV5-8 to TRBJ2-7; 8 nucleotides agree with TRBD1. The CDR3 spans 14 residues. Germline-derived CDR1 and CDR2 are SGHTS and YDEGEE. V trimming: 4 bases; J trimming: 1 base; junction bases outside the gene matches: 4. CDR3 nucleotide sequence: TGTGCCAGCAGCCCGGGACAGGAGTCCTACGAGCAGTACTTC. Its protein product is CASSPGQESYEQYF.

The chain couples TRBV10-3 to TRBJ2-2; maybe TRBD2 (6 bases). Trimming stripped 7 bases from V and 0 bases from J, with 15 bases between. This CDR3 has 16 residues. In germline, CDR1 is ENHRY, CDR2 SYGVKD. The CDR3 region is CAIKAGPSANTGELFF. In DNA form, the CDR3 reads TGTGCCATCAAAGCTGGTCCTAGCGCGAACACCGGGGAGCTGTTTTTT.

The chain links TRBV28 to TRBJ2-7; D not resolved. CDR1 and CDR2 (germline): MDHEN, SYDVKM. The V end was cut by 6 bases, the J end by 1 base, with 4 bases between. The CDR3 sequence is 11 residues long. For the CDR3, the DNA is TGTGCCAGCAGACATTCCTACGAGCAGTACTTC. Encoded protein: CASRHSYEQYF.

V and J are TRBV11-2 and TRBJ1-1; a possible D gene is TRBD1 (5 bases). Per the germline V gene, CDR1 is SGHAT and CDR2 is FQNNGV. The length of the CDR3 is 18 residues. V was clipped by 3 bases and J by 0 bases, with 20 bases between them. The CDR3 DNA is TGTGCCAGCAGCTTGTCATTGGCGCGACAGCAAATGAACACTGAAGCTTTCTTT. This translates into CASSLSLARQQMNTEAFF. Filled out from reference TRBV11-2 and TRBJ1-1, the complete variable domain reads EAGVAQSPRYKIIEKRQSVAFWCNPISGHATLYWYQQILGQGPKLLIQFQNNGVVDDSQLPKDRFSAERLKGVDSTLKIQPAKLEDSAVYLCASSLSLARQQMNTEAFFGQGTRLTVV.

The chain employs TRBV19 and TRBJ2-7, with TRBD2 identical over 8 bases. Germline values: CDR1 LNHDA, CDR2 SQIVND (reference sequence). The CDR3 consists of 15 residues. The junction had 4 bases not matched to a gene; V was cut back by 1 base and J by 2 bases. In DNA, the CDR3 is TGTGCCAGTAGTATAGGCAACGGGGGGGCCTACGAGCAGTACTTC. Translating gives CASSIGNGGAYEQYF.

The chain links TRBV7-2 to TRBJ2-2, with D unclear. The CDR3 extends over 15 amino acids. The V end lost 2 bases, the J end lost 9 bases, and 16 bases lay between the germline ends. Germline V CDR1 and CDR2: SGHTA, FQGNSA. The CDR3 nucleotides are TGTGCCAGCAGCTTAAGTTTGTCTTATGGCCGGGAGCTGTTTTTT. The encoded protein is CASSLSLSYGRELFF.

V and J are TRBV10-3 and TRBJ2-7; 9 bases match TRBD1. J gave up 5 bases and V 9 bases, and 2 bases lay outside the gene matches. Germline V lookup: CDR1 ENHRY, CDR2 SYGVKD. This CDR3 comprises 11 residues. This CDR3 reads CAMGQGDEQYF. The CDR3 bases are TGTGCCATGGGACAGGGAGACGAGCAGTACTTC.

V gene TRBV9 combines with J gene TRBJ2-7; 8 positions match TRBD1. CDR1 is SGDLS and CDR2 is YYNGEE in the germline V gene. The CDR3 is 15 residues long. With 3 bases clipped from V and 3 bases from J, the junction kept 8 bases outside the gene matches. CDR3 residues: CASSATPGQVYEQYF. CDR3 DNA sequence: TGTGCCAGCAGCGCAACTCCGGGACAGGTCTACGAGCAGTACTTC.

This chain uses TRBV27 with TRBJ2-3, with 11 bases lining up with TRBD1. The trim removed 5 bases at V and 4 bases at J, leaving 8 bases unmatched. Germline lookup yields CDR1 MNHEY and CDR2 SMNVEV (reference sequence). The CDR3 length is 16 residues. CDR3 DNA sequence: TGTGCCAGCAGTCCCTGGACAGGGGGCGCGGCAGATACGCAGTATTTT. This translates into CASSPWTGGAADTQYF.